This T cell receptor (beta chain) was sequenced in a study of radiation and T cells in renal cell carcinoma. Study-level findings and limits: Baseline intratumoral clonotype presence is unknown without pretreatment biopsies. In blood, top tumor clones expanded by 2 weeks, shrinking by 4.

Noted time point: blood 2 weeks post-SBRT. This sample's treatment: 15 Gy SBRT to primary tumor, nephrectomy 4 weeks later. Serial blood draws occurred at baseline and 2 and 4 weeks post-SBRT. Generated by immunoSEQ multiplex PCR, the TCRdb table keeps only in-frame clones and is missing some. This sample carries roughly 78,000 clones, roughly 82% of them seen once, and the ten largest clones take nearly 6%. In the case of this clone: Its matching antigen is unknown. A much larger clone lies one base from this, so it may be a read error.

This CDR3 comprises 16 residues. Germline V gene lookup returns CDR1 LGHNA and CDR2 YNFKEQ. This rearrangement joins TRBV4-2 to TRBJ2-6, with 13 bases fitting TRBD2. The receptor comes from a man in his sixties with renal cell carcinoma. Source: blood, taken from a patient whose treatment included radiotherapy and nephrectomy. The CDR3: CAGSRTSGSGANVLTF. The CDR3 coding sequence is TGTGCCGGCAGCCGGACTAGCGGGAGTGGGGCCAACGTCCTGACTTTC.